The 15 T cell receptor beta chains given below trace back to one sample, sequenced in a study of T cell responses to AZD1222 COVID-19 vaccine. TCRdb keeps only in-frame clones here, not all; method: immunoSEQ multiplex PCR. The sample lists roughly 100,000 clones, 90% occurring once. The specimen comprised peripheral blood, sampled on day 0 of AZD1222 vaccination. These TCRs come from an adult in good health.

V gene TRBV15 combines with J gene TRBJ1-2; D is unresolved. The CDR3 loop spans 14 amino acids. V lost 4 bases and J lost 8, with 17 bases in between. Germline CDR1 is LNHNV and CDR2 is YYDKDF (reference sequence). Here the CDR3 reads CATSMGQGGGGYTF. DNA for the CDR3: TGTGCCACCAGCATGGGTCAAGGCGGAGGGGGCTACACCTTC.

This clone qualifies as medium-sized. The chain links TRBV6-2 or TRBV6-3 to TRBJ2-7, with TRBD2 matching 8 bases. The CDR3 runs 14 residues. The trim removed 0 bases at V and 2 bases at J, leaving 0 bases unmatched. Germline values: CDR1 MNHEY, CDR2 SVGEGT. CDR3 in DNA: TGTGCCAGCAGTTACTCGACTAGCGCCTACGAGCAGTACTTC. Amino acid sequence: CASSYSTSAYEQYF.

The rearrangement links TRBV7-9 to TRBJ2-5; TRBD1 or TRBD2 may be the D gene (6 bases each). V lost 6 bases to trimming and J lost 2 bases, with 13 bases between them. Per germline, CDR1 SEHNR and CDR2 FQNEAQ (reference sequence). This CDR3 comprises 14 residues. The CDR3 reads CASRRGAAQETQYF. CDR3 DNA: TGTGCCAGCAGAAGGGGGGCGGCGCAAGAGACCCAGTACTTC.

The V and J genes are TRBV2 and TRBJ2-2; 8 bases match TRBD1. Per the germline V gene, CDR1 is SNHLY and CDR2 is FYNNEI. The CDR3 is made up of 15 amino acids. Trimming at V came to 3 bases and at J to 5 bases, leaving 5 bases not matched to a gene. The CDR3 bases are TGTGCCAGCAGTGACAGGGGGCGGTGGACCGGGGAGCTGTTTTTT. Protein sequence: CASSDRGRWTGELFF.

This chain joins TRBV30 and TRBJ1-6; 9 bases match TRBD1. Germline V gene data show CDR1 as GTSNPN and CDR2 as SVGIG (reference sequence). The CDR3 totals 14 residues. V trimming: 0 bases; J trimming: 9 bases; junction bases outside the gene matches: 3. CDR3 in amino acids: CAWSVGTGLSPLHF. CDR3 nucleotides: TGTGCCTGGAGTGTCGGGACAGGGCTTTCACCCCTCCACTTT.

J is TRBJ1-2 and V is TRBV7-2; D is unclear. Trimming removed 1 base at V and 2 bases at J, with 2 bases between. This CDR3 contains 12 residues. Germline-derived CDR1 and CDR2 are SGHTA and FQGNSA. The chain's CDR3 is CASSLENYGYTF. DNA for the CDR3: TGTGCCAGCAGCTTAGAGAACTATGGCTACACCTTC.

The chain recombines TRBV18 with TRBJ2-5; D is uncertain. The ends were cut back, 2 bases at V and 5 bases at J, with 9 bases in the middle. CDR3 length: 13 residues. Per the germline V gene, CDR1 is KGHSH and CDR2 is LQKENI. The CDR3 reads CASSPNAMETQYF. CDR3 bases: TGTGCCAGCTCACCAAACGCTATGGAGACCCAGTACTTC. The whole variable domain, filled in from reference TRBV18 and TRBJ2-5, reads NAGVMQNPRHLVRRRGQEARLRCSPMKGHSHVYWYRQLPEEGLKFMVYLQKENIIDESGMPKERFSAEFPKEGPSILRIQQVVRGDSAAYFCASSPNAMETQYFGPGTRLLVL.

V usage is TRBV4-3 and J usage is TRBJ1-1, with D hard to call. The CDR3 consists of 14 residues. V lost 1 base and J 4 bases, leaving 10 bases between the germline ends. The V gene's germline CDR1 is LGHNA and CDR2 YSLEER. CDR3 nucleotides: TGCGCCAGCAGCCAAGGGGCCACGAGCACTGAAGCTTTCTTT. It specifies CASSQGATSTEAFF.

This rearrangement joins TRBV13 to TRBJ1-1; unclear D gene. The V end lost 2 bases, the J end lost 7 bases, and 8 bases lay between the germline ends. CDR1 and CDR2 from the germline V gene are PRHDT and FYEKMQ (reference sequence). This CDR3 spans 12 amino acids. The DNA for the CDR3 is TGTGCCAGCAGCTTATTAAAGCATGAAGCTTTCTTT. Its protein product is CASSLLKHEAFF.

V usage is TRBV5-4 and J usage is TRBJ2-1, with D perhaps given as TRBD1 or TRBD2 (5 bases each). Germline assignment: CDR1 SGHNT and CDR2 YYREEE (reference sequence). The CDR3 consists of 16 residues. Trimming left V 4 bases short and J 3 bases short, with 17 bases between. The CDR3 sequence: CASSLPRGLDYNEQFF. The CDR3 DNA sequence: TGTGCCAGCAGCCTGCCGAGGGGCCTGGACTACAATGAGCAGTTCTTC.

J is TRBJ1-2 and V is TRBV30; TRBD1 matches 11 bases. Germline-derived CDR1 and CDR2 are GTSNPN and SVGIG (reference sequence). V dropped 0 bases and J dropped 4; count of bases not matched to a gene: 4. This CDR3 is 15 amino acids long. CDR3 sequence: CAWSVRTGGGYGYTF. The CDR3 nucleotides are TGTGCCTGGAGTGTCCGGACAGGGGGCGGCTATGGCTACACCTTC.

V is TRBV19 and J is TRBJ1-4; tentatively, D is TRBD1 (6 bases). The germline gives CDR1 LNHDA, CDR2 SQIVND (reference sequence). The CDR3 is 14 residues long. The V end lost 8 bases, the J end lost 8 bases, and 18 bases lay between the germline ends. CDR3 in amino acids: CASWGASGREKLFF. The CDR3, as DNA: TGTGCCAGTTGGGGGGCCTCGGGACGGGAAAAACTGTTTTTT.

This rearrangement joins TRBV6-2 or TRBV6-3 to TRBJ1-5, with D maybe TRBD1 (6 bases). Germline CDR1 reads MNHEY; CDR2 reads SVGEGT. CDR3 length: 13 residues. Trimming removed 4 bases from V and 7 bases from J, with 11 bases in between. The CDR3 reads CASSSGVGQPQHF. Here the CDR3 DNA reads TGTGCCAGCAGTTCAGGGGTGGGACAGCCCCAGCATTTT.

J is TRBJ2-1 and V is TRBV27, with D perhaps TRBD1 (5 bases). Germline values: CDR1 MNHEY, CDR2 SMNVEV (reference sequence). V was cut by 3 bases and J by 6 bases, with 6 bases left in between. The CDR3 runs 12 residues. This CDR3 reads CASSFTGNEQFF. CDR3 in DNA: TGTGCCAGCAGTTTTACAGGCAATGAGCAGTTCTTC.

This clone was recorded only once. J is TRBJ2-5 and V is TRBV12-3 or TRBV12-4, with D uncertain. V dropped 5 bases and J dropped 3 bases, with 10 bases sitting between them. The CDR3 has 13 amino acids. For the CDR3, the DNA is TGTGCCAGCAGTCTCCAACTGAAAGAGACCCAGTACTTC. This codes for CASSLQLKETQYF.